What follows are 25 T cell receptor beta chains derived from one specimen sequenced in a study of post-analysis software for immune sequencing data. General study results and limits: In patients, about 5 TRBV segments were more frequent than in controls, with TRBV5-6, TRBV5-1 and TRBV20-1 among them.

These TCRs are of unknown antigen specificity. Included in the TCR beta cDNA libraries were unique molecular identifiers. TCRdb re-called the PCR reads with MiXCR, one entry per CDR3 protein. Counted here are more than 500,000 distinct CDR3 sequences, around 31% occurring once; the ten biggest clones make up 4.5% to 7.5%. Sample: blood. Receptors originate from a girl aged 2-17 years with multiple sclerosis.

The table lists this clonotype with many counts. The genes are TRBV20-1 and TRBJ2-7; no firm D call. Per germline, CDR1 DFQATT and CDR2 SNEGSKA (reference sequence). V lost 5 bases and J 4 bases, leaving 18 bases between the germline ends. This CDR3 spans 14 amino acids. The CDR3 DNA reads as TGCAGTGCTCAAGTGAAGGGTCCCTCGTACGAGCAGTACTTC. Translation gives CSAQVKGPSYEQYF.

In this sample, this clonotype turned up once. This chain joins TRBV19 and TRBJ1-2, with D possibly matching TRBD1 (6 bases). Trimming pared 3 bases from V and 3 bases from J, leaving 17 bases between. This CDR3 contains 16 residues. Germline values: CDR1 LNHDA, CDR2 SQIVND (reference sequence). For the CDR3, the DNA is TGTGCCAGTAGTATTACGGGGGCGAATCCTTACTATGGCTACACCTTC. As protein: CASSITGANPYYGYTF.

This clonotype was detected only a few times. The chain links TRBV6-5 to TRBJ2-3, with a possible D match to TRBD1 (7 bases). The CDR3 is 15 residues long. V dropped 10 bases and J dropped 13 bases, with 30 bases sitting between them. CDR1 is MNHEY, CDR2 SVGAGI, per germline. CDR3 protein: CATTPTNVQGGVEYF. The CDR3 DNA reads as TGTGCCACGACCCCAACCAACGTTCAGGGGGGAGTCGAGTATTTT.

Remarks on this clonotype: Being one base from a much bigger clone, this may be a read error. The V gene is TRBV29-1, the J gene TRBJ2-3; 9 bases are shared with TRBD2. Germline V gene sequence: CDR1 SQVTM, CDR2 ANQGSEA. The CDR3 runs 13 residues. V gave up 3 bases and J gave up 4 bases; unmatched junction bases: 2. The CDR3 reads CSVERGGPDTQYF. CDR3 DNA sequence: TGCAGCGTTGAGCGGGGGGGCCCAGATACGCAGTATTTT.

This clonotype was picked up a small number of times. The chain combines TRBV29-1 with TRBJ2-3; 7 bases map to TRBD2. From germline, CDR1 is SQVTM and CDR2 ANQGSEA. The CDR3 totals 16 residues. V was clipped by 1 base and J by 4 bases; unmatched bases: 11. CDR3 sequence: CSVEGGRGAGSDTQYF. Written as DNA, the CDR3 is TGCAGCGTTGAAGGAGGGAGGGGCGCGGGTTCAGATACGCAGTATTTT.

V is TRBV5-6 and J is TRBJ1-2; D is unresolved. CDR1 SGHDT and CDR2 YYEEEE come from the germline V gene. The CDR3 is 14 amino acids. V was shortened by 1 base and J by 2 bases, with 9 bases between the two germline ends. CDR3 sequence reads: CASSLWLGNYGYTF. In DNA form, the CDR3 reads TGTGCCAGCAGCTTGTGGCTAGGGAACTATGGCTACACCTTC.

This clonotype occurred many times. The CDR3 nucleotides are TGCGCCAGCAGTTTCCTCCCTGGGGCCAACGTCCTGACTTTC. Protein: CASSFLPGANVLTF. The chain couples TRBV4-1 to TRBJ2-6, with D unresolved. The CDR3 is 14 amino acids. Trimming took 6 bases from V and 2 from J, leaving 8 bases between them. CDR1 is MGHRA, CDR2 YSYEKL, per germline.

This chain connects TRBV7-6 to TRBJ2-1, with D perhaps TRBD2 (5 bases). The CDR3 is made up of 15 amino acids. The V end was cut by 5 bases, the J end by 4 bases, with 15 bases between. The V gene's germline CDR1 is SGHVS and CDR2 FNYEAQ. The CDR3: CASSVGGDPYNEQFF. In nucleotides, the CDR3 is TGTGCCAGCAGCGTTGGAGGCGACCCATACAATGAGCAGTTCTTC. Using reference TRBV7-6 and TRBJ2-1 for the parts outside the CDR3, the full variable domain is GAGVSQSPRYKVTKRGQDVALRCDPISGHVSLYWYRQALGQGPEFLTYFNYEAQQDKSGLPNDRFSAERPEGSISTLTIQRTEQRDSAMYRCASSVGGDPYNEQFFGPGTRLTVL.

The chain is built from TRBV7-6 and TRBJ2-7; D is unclear. In germline, CDR1 is SGHVS, CDR2 FNYEAQ. V dropped 5 bases and J dropped 5 bases, with 10 bases sitting between them. The CDR3 loop spans 12 amino acids. The CDR3 sequence is CASSPSWNEQYF. CDR3 DNA: TGTGCCAGCAGCCCATCGTGGAACGAGCAGTACTTC. Full variable domain (remainder filled in from reference TRBV7-6 and TRBJ2-7): GAGVSQSPRYKVTKRGQDVALRCDPISGHVSLYWYRQALGQGPEFLTYFNYEAQQDKSGLPNDRFSAERPEGSISTLTIQRTEQRDSAMYRCASSPSWNEQYFGPGTRLTVT.

This clonotype was recorded at least ten times. This chain connects TRBV7-2 to TRBJ2-1, with 12 nucleotides matching TRBD2. CDR1 is SGHTA and CDR2 is FQGNSA in the germline V gene. J was trimmed by 2 bases and V by 2 bases; bases with no gene match: 7. The CDR3 runs to 18 residues. CDR3: CASSLRTSGVNPYNEQFF. In DNA form, the CDR3 reads TGTGCCAGCAGCTTACGGACTAGCGGGGTTAACCCCTACAATGAGCAGTTCTTC.

This sequence joins TRBV10-3 and TRBJ2-3; D gene uncertain. Deletions cut 11 bases from V and 1 base from J, with 10 bases between. This CDR3 region has 12 residues. Per germline, CDR1 ENHRY and CDR2 SYGVKD. CDR3 in DNA: TGTGCCTCGACGACCCGCACAGATACGCAGTATTTT. It yields the protein CASTTRTDTQYF.

This chain links TRBV20-1 with TRBJ2-6; D is perhaps TRBD2 (5 bases). CDR1 DFQATT and CDR2 SNEGSKA come from the germline V gene (reference sequence). This CDR3 contains 16 residues. V was trimmed by 6 bases and J by 0 bases, leaving 15 bases between them. CDR3 nucleotides: TGCAGTGCCACTGAGGGCCCATCCTCTGGGGCCAACGTCCTGACTTTC. It is translated as CSATEGPSSGANVLTF.

The chain joins TRBV5-1 to TRBJ2-3; 11 bases align to TRBD2. Germline lookup yields CDR1 SGHRS and CDR2 YFSETQ. The CDR3 extends over 17 amino acids. J lost 1 base, V lost 4 bases, and 8 bases had no gene match. The CDR3 DNA reads as TGCGCCAGCAGCCCCGAGCCGACTAGCGGGGGCACAGATACGCAGTATTTT. Protein product: CASSPEPTSGGTDTQYF.

This chain links TRBV7-3 with TRBJ2-5; the match to TRBD1 covers 7 bases. Trimming removed 5 bases from V and 2 bases from J; junction bases left unmatched: 8. The CDR3 runs to 15 residues. Germline values: CDR1 SGHTA, CDR2 FQGTGA. DNA for the CDR3: TGTGCCAGCAGCCTGACAGGGAGCCATCAAGAGACCCAGTACTTC. The encoded protein is CASSLTGSHQETQYF.

This clonotype was picked up many times. This chain joins TRBV10-1 and TRBJ2-3; the D is unclear. CDR3 length: 16 residues. Trimming took 3 bases from V and 0 from J, leaving 13 bases between them. Germline V gene lookup returns CDR1 WNHNN and CDR2 SYGVQD (reference sequence). This chain's CDR3 is CASSEGRWGSTDTQYF. DNA for the CDR3: TGCGCCAGCAGTGAAGGGCGGTGGGGTAGCACAGATACGCAGTATTTT.

The chain couples TRBV9 to TRBJ2-5; TRBD2 aligns across 7 bases. The CDR3 runs 13 residues. Germline V lookup: CDR1 SGDLS, CDR2 YYNGEE. V shed 1 base, J shed 3 bases, and the junction held 0 bases outside the gene matches. The CDR3 DNA reads TGTGCCAGCAGCGTACTAGCGGAAGAGACCCAGTACTTC. This encodes CASSVLAEETQYF.

The chain recombines TRBV7-2 with TRBJ1-2; TRBD1 agrees at 7 bases. Germline V lookup: CDR1 SGHTA, CDR2 FQGNSA. CDR3 length: 15 amino acids. V lost 6 bases and J lost 2; bases outside the gene matches: 9. CDR3 DNA sequence: TGTGCCAGCAGTCGCGCCGGACAGGAAAACTATGGCTACACCTTC. Translated: CASSRAGQENYGYTF.

The gene calls are TRBV6-1 and TRBJ2-7; 9 bases fit TRBD1. Germline-derived CDR1 and CDR2 are MNHNS and SASEGT. The CDR3 has 15 amino acids. With 4 bases clipped from V and 2 bases from J, the junction kept 6 bases outside the gene matches. The CDR3 loop reads CASSGEDRGTYEQYF. The CDR3 DNA reads as TGTGCCAGCAGTGGAGAGGACAGGGGTACCTACGAGCAGTACTTC.

This clonotype was seen a handful of times. The chain has TRBV7-9 and TRBJ2-7, with D tentatively TRBD1 (5 bases). The DNA end is a closer match to TRBJ2-5, so the J assignment may be wrong. The CDR3 runs to 13 residues. The germline CDR1 and CDR2 sequences are SEHNR and FQNEAQ (reference sequence). CDR3 residues: CASSLIQGETQYF. The CDR3 region has the DNA TGTGCCAGCAGCTTAATCCAGGGAGAGACCCAGTACTTC.

The V and J genes are TRBV7-8 and TRBJ2-1; D may be TRBD1 (5 bases). The CDR3 runs 12 residues. The V end was cut by 4 bases, the J end by 9 bases, with 10 bases between. Germline V gives CDR1 SGHVS, CDR2 FQNEAQ. This chain's CDR3 is CASSSTALEQFF. The CDR3 DNA follows: TGTGCCAGCAGCTCGACAGCTCTTGAGCAGTTCTTC. Based on the CDR3 plus reference TRBV7-8 and TRBJ2-1, the full variable domain is GAGVSQSPRYKVAKRGQDVALRCDPISGHVSLFWYQQALGQGPEFLTYFQNEAQLDKSGLPSDRFFAERPEGSVSTLKIQRTQQEDSAVYLCASSSTALEQFFGPGTRLTVL.

This clonotype was seen only a few times. The rearrangement uses TRBV27 and TRBJ2-7; the match to TRBD1 covers 9 bases. The CDR3 extends over 12 amino acids. Germline trimming cut 7 bases from V and 6 bases from J; bases unmatched to any gene: 4. The germline CDR1 and CDR2 sequences are MNHEY and SMNVEV (reference sequence). CDR3 sequence reads: CASIGQGTEQYF. As DNA, the CDR3 is TGTGCCAGCATAGGACAGGGGACCGAGCAGTACTTC.

The genes are TRBV6-6 and TRBJ1-1, with TRBD1 matching over 8 bases. The CDR3 runs to 17 residues. Germline CDR1 reads MNHNY; CDR2 reads SVGAGI (reference sequence). Trimming at V came to 3 bases and at J to 2 bases, leaving 11 bases not matched to a gene. CDR3 sequence: CASSYRVQGVINTEAFF. CDR3 bases: TGTGCCAGCAGTTATCGGGTACAGGGGGTGATAAACACTGAAGCTTTCTTT.

This clonotype was found once. Just one base apart from a much larger clone, this may be a read error. V usage is TRBV4-2 and J usage is TRBJ2-6; D possibly uses TRBD1 or TRBD2 (5 bases each). Germline CDR1 LGHNA, CDR2 YNFKEQ. This CDR3 comprises 17 residues. The CDR3 spells CASSQDTPGSGANILTF. CDR3 coding DNA: TGTGCCAGCAGCCAAGATACCCCAGGGAGTGGGGCCAACATCCTGACTTTC.

V and J are TRBV15 and TRBJ1-1; maybe TRBD1 (5 bases). V lost 5 bases, J lost 0 bases, and 10 bases lay in between. There are 14 residues in the CDR3. Germline loops: CDR1 LNHNV, CDR2 YYDKDF (reference sequence). The CDR3 spells CATSSGLMNTEAFF. The CDR3 DNA sequence: TGTGCCACCAGCTCAGGGCTCATGAACACTGAAGCTTTCTTT. The entire variable domain, with the rest obtained from reference TRBV15 and TRBJ1-1, is as follows: DAMVIQNPRYQVTQFGKPVTLSCSQTLNHNVMYWYQQKSSQAPKLLFHYYDKDFNNEADTPDNFQSRRPNTSFCFLDIRSPGLGDTAMYLCATSSGLMNTEAFFGQGTRLTVV.

This chain uses TRBV6-2 or TRBV6-3 with TRBJ2-3, with a tentative D call TRBD2 (5 bases). This CDR3 spans 12 amino acids. CDR1 MNHEY and CDR2 SVGEGT come from the germline V gene. Trimming removed 6 bases at V and 4 bases at J, with 8 bases between. The CDR3 sequence is CASRSGADTQYF. CDR3 DNA: TGTGCCAGCAGATCCGGGGCAGATACGCAGTATTTT.